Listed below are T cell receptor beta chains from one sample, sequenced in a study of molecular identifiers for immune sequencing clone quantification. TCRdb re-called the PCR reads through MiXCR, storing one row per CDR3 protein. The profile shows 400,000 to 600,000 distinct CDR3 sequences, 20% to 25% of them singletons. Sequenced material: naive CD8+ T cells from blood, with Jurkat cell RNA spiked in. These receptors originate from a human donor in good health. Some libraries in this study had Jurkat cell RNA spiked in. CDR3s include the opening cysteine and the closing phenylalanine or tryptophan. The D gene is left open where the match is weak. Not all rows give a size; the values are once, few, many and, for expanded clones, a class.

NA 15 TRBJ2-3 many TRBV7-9 TGTGCCAGCAGTTTCCCGGGACAAGGCACAGATACGCAGTATTTT CASSFPGQGTDTQYF
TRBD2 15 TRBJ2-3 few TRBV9 TGTGCCAGCAGCGTATCTAGCGGAAACACAGATACGCAGTATTTT CASSVSSGNTDTQYF
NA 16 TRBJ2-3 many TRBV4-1 TGCGCCAGCAGCCAAGTGATGGGGTTTAGCACAGATACGCAGTATTTT CASSQVMGFSTDTQYF
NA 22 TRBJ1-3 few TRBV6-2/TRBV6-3 TGTGCCAGCAGTTACAGCAATCCGAGGACCTACGAAGGGTCATCTCTTGGAAACACCATATATTTT CASSYSNPRTYEGSSLGNTIYF
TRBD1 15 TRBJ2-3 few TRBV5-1 TGCGCCAGCAGCGCACTGACAGGGACCACAGATACGCAGTATTTT CASSALTGTTDTQYF
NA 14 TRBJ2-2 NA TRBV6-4 TGTGCCAGCAGTGTTTACGGGAACACCGGGGAGCTGTTTTTT CASSVYGNTGELFF
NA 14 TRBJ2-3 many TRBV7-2 TGTGCCAGCAGCTTAGTAGCGGTCACAGATACGCAGTATTTT CASSLVAVTDTQYF
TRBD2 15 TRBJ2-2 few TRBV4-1 TGCGCCAGCAGCCATAGCGGGAGTGACACCGGGGAGCTGTTTTTT CASSHSGSDTGELFF
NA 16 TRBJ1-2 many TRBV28 TGTGCCAGCAGTCCCATTCCCGTCGGGGCTAACTATGGCTACACCTTC CASSPIPVGANYGYTF
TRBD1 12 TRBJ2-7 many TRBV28 TGTGCCAGCAGTTACGACAGGGCCGAGCAGTACTTC CASSYDRAEQYF
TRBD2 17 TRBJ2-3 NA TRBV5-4 TGTGCCAGCAGCTTTCTCGGAGCGGGAGGGAGCGCAGATACGCAGTATTTT CASSFLGAGGSADTQYF
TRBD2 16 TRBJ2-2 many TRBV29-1 TGCAGCGCCGGAGGACTAGCGGGAGGAGGGCTCGGGGAGCTGTTTTTT CSAGGLAGGGLGELFF
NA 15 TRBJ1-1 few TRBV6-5 TGTGCCAGCAGCTCGGGGGCTTCCTTGTACACTGAAGCTTTCTTT CASSSGASLYTEAFF
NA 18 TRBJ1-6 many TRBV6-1 TGTGCCAGCAGTGTTGATCAGCCGGGCAGCTCCTATAATTCACCCCTCCACTTT CASSVDQPGSSYNSPLHF
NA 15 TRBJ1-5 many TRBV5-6 TGTGCCAGCAGCTTGGGGGTAGACCAAAGTCAGCCCCAGCATTTT CASSLGVDQSQPQHF
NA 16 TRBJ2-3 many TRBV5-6 TGTGCCAGCAGCCCGACCGCTTTTGAATTCACAGATACGCAGTATTTT CASSPTAFEFTDTQYF
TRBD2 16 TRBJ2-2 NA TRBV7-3 TGTGTCAGCAGCTTACTAGCGGGAATGGACACCGGGGAGCTGTTTTTT CVSSLLAGMDTGELFF
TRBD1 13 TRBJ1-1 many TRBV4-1 TGCGCCAGCAGCCTACAGGGGAACGCTGAAGCTTTCTTT CASSLQGNAEAFF
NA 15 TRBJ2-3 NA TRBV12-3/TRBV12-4 TGTGCCGGCAGTTTATCACTAACACGTTCTGATACGCAGTATTTT CAGSLSLTRSDTQYF
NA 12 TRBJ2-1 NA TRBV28 TGTGCCAGCAGTTGGAGTCGGGATGAGCAGTCCTTC CASSWSRDEQSF
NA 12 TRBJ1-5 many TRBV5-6 TGTGCCAGCAGCGTTACAGATCAGCCCCAGCATTTT CASSVTDQPQHF
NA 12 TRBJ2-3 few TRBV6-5 TGTGCCAGCACGGGGTGGTCAGATACGCAGTATTTT CASTGWSDTQYF
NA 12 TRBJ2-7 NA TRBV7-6 TGTGCCAGCAGTCCGACCGCGGCCGAGCAGTACTTC CASSPTAAEQYF
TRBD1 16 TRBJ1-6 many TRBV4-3 TGCGCCAGCAGCCAAGATTGGACAGGAATGAATTCACCCCTCCACTTT CASSQDWTGMNSPLHF
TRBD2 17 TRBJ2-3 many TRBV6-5 TGTGCCAGCAGCCTAGCGGGAGGGCCATCGGGCACAGATACGCAGTATTTT CASSLAGGPSGTDTQYF
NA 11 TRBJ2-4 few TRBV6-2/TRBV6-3 TGTGCCGCACGAACGGGGGACATTCAGTACTTC CAARTGDIQYF
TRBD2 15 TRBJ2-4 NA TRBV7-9 TGTGCCAGCAGCTTAGCGACGGGGGGAGAGAACATTCAGTACTTC CASSLATGGENIQYF
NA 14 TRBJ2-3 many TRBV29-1 TGCAGCGTTGATGGGGGCCCTAGCACAGATACGCAGTATTTT CSVDGGPSTDTQYF
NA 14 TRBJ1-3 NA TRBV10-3 TGTGCCATGGCGGAGTCCTCCTCTGGAAACACCATATATTTT CAMAESSSGNTIYF
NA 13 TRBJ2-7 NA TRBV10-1 TGCGCCAGCAGTGAACAGGACCTGGCCGAGCAGTACTTC CASSEQDLAEQYF
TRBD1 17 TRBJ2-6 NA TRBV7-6 TGTGCCAGCAGCATTACTGCAGGGGGATCTGGGGCCAACGTCCTGACTTTC CASSITAGGSGANVLTF
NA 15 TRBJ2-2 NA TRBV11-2 TGTGCCAGCAGCTTAGAGATCTGGGGCGCCGGGGAGCTGTTTTTT CASSLEIWGAGELFF
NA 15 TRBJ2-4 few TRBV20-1 TGCAGTGCTAGGGATATTAGCGAAAACAAAAACATTCAGTACTTC CSARDISENKNIQYF
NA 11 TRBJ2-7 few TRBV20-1 TGCAGCCAAGGACGGAGTCACGAGCAGTACTTC CSQGRSHEQYF
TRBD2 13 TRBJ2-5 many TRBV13 TGTGCCAGCAGCTGGGGACTAGCAAAGACCCAGTACTTC CASSWGLAKTQYF
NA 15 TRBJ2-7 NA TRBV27 TGTGCCAGCAGTTTATCACAGGGAGGTTCCTACGAGCAGTACTTC CASSLSQGGSYEQYF
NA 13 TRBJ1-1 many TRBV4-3 TGCGCCAGCAGCCAAAGCCTACACACTGAAGCTTTCTTT CASSQSLHTEAFF
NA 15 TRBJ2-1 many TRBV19 TGTGCCAGTAGTATGGGACGGCCACCCGGCAATGAGCAGTTCTTC CASSMGRPPGNEQFF
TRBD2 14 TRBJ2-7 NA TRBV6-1 TGTGCCAGCATTGGGGAGGGATACTCCTACGAGCAGTACTTC CASIGEGYSYEQYF
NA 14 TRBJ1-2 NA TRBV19 TGTGCCAGTAGTCCCCGTGGAAGTAACTATGGCTACACCTTC CASSPRGSNYGYTF
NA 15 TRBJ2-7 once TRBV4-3 TGCGCCAGCAGCCAAGAACGGTGGCAGTCCTACGAGCAGTACTTC CASSQERWQSYEQYF
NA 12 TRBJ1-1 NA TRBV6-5 TGTGCCAGCAGTTACTCGGGGTTTGTCGCTTTCTTT CASSYSGFVAFF
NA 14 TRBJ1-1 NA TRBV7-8 TGTGCCAGCAGCTACCTAGGACCCGACACTGAAGCTTTCTTT CASSYLGPDTEAFF
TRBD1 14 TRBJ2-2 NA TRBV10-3 TGTGCCATCAGTGACCCGGGACAGACCGGGGAGCTGTTTTTT CAISDPGQTGELFF
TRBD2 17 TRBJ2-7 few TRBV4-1 TGCGCCAGCAGCCAAGCGGGGACTAGCGGGAGGTTCTACGAGCAGTACTTC CASSQAGTSGRFYEQYF
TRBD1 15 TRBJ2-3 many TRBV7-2 TGTGCCAGCAGCGAAGGACAGGTTCGGTCAGATACGCAGTATTTT CASSEGQVRSDTQYF
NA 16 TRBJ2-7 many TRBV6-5 TGTGCCAGCAGTTACTCGTTTACTGGGGTGGCCTACGAGCAGTACTTC CASSYSFTGVAYEQYF
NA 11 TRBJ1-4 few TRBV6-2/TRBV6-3 TGTGCCAGCACCTCCGGCGGAAAACTGTTTTTT CASTSGGKLFF
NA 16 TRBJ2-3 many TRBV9 TGTGCCAGCAGCGTAGCTTCGGACGCCAGCACAGATACGCAGTATTTT CASSVASDASTDTQYF
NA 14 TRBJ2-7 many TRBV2 TGTGCCAGCAGTGAGTTGGGTGAGACCTACGAGCAGTACTTC CASSELGETYEQYF
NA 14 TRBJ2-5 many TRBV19 TGTGCCAGTAGCAGCGAGGTGTACCAAGAGACCCAGTACTTC CASSSEVYQETQYF
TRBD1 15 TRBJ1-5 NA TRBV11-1 TGTGCCAGCAGCCCACCCTCGGGACAGGGGATGGCCCAGCATTTT CASSPPSGQGMAQHF